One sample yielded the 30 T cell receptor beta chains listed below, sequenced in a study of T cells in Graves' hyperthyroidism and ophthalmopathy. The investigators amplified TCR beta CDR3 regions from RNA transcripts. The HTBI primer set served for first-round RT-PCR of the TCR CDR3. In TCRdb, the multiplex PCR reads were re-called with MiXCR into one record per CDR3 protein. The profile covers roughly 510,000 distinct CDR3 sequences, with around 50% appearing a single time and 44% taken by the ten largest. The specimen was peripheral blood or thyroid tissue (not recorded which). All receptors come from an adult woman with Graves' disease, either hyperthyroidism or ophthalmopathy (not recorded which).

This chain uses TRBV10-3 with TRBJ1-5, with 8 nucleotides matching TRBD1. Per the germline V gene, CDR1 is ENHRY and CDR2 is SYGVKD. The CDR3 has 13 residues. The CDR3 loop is CATGQVTLGPQHF. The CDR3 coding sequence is TGTGCTACGGGACAGGTGACCTTAGGGCCCCAGCATTTT.

The CDR3 spells CATSRGSRVEEQYF. DNA of the CDR3: TGTGCCACCAGCAGAGGATCCCGGGTGGAGGAGCAGTACTTC. The V call is TRBV15, the J call TRBJ2-7; the D is unclear. The CDR3 is made up of 14 amino acids. V shed 1 base and J shed 7 bases, with 14 bases lying between them. Germline lookup yields CDR1 LNHNV and CDR2 YYDKDF (reference sequence).

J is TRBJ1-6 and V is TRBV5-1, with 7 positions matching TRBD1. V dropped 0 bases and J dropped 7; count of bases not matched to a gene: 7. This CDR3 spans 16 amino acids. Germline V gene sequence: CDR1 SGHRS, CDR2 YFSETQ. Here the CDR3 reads CASSLDPGQHNSPLHF. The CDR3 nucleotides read TGCGCCAGCAGCTTGGACCCGGGACAGCACAATTCACCCCTCCACTTT.

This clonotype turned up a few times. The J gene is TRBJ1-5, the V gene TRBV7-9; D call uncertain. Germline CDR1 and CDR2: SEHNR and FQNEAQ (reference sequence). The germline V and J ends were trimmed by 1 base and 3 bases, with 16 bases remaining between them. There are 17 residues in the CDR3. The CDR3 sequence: CASSLGLRLRFNQPQHF. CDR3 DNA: TGTGCCAGCAGCTTAGGATTACGTCTGCGATTCAATCAGCCCCAGCATTTT.

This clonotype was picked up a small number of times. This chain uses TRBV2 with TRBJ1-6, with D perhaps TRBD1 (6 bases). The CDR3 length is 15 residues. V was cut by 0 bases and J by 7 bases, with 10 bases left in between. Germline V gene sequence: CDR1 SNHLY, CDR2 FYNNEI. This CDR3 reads CASSEAQRGNSPLHF. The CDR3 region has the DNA TGTGCCAGCAGTGAAGCGCAAAGGGGGAATTCACCCCTCCACTTT.

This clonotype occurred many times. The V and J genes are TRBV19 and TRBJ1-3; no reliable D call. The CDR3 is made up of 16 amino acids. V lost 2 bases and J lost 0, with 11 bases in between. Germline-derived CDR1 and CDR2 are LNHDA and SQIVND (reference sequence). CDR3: CASSIMGSFSGNTIYF. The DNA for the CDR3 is TGTGCCAGTAGTATAATGGGCAGCTTCTCTGGAAACACCATATATTTT. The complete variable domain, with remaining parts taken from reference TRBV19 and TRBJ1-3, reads DGGITQSPKYLFRKEGQNVTLSCEQNLNHDAMYWYRQDPGQGLRLIYYSQIVNDFQKGDIAEGYSVSREKKESFPLTVTSAQKNPTAFYLCASSIMGSFSGNTIYFGEGSWLTVV.

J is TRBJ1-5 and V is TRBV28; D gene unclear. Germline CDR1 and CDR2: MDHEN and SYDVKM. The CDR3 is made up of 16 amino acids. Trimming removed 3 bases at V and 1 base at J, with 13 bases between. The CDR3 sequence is CASSFYKGVSNQPQHF. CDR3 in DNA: TGTGCCAGCAGTTTCTATAAGGGTGTAAGCAATCAGCCCCAGCATTTT.

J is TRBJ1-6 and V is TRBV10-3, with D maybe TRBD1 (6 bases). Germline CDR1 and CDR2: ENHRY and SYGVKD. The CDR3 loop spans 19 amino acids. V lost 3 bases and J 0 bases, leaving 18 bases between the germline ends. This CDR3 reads CAISDPRGAGVSYNSPLHF. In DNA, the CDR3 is TGTGCCATCAGTGACCCCCGGGGGGCGGGAGTCTCCTATAATTCACCCCTCCACTTT.

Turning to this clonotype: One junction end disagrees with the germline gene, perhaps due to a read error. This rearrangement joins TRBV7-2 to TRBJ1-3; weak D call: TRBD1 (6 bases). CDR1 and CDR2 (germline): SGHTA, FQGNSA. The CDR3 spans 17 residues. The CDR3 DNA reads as TGCGCCAGCAGCCAAGATTCAGGGGAGCGATTCCGGAACACCATATATTTT. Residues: CASSQDSGERFRNTIYF.

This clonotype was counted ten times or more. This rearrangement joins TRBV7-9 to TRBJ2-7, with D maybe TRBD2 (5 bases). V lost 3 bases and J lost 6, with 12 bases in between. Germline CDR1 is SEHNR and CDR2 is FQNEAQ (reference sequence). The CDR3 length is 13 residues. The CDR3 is CASSLGGLAEQYF. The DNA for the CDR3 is TGTGCCAGCAGCTTGGGCGGACTGGCCGAGCAGTACTTC.

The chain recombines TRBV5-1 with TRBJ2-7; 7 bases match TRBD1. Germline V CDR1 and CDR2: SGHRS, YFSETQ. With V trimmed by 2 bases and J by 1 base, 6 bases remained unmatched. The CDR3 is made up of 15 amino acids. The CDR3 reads CASSFSGQSSYEQYF. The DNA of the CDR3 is TGCGCCAGCAGCTTTTCGGGACAGTCATCCTACGAGCAGTACTTC.

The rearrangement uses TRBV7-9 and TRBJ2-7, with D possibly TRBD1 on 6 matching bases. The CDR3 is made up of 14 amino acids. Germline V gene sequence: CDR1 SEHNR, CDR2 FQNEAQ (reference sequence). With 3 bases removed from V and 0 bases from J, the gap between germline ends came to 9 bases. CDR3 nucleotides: TGTGCCAGCAGCTTTTCAGGGGACTCCTACGAGCAGTACTTC. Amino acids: CASSFSGDSYEQYF.

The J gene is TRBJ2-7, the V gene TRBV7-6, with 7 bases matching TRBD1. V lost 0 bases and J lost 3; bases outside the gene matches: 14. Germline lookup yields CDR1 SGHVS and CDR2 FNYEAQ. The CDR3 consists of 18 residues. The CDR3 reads CASSLAPLTGLLFYEQYF. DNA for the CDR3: TGTGCCAGCAGCTTAGCGCCCTTGACAGGGCTCCTCTTCTACGAGCAGTACTTC.

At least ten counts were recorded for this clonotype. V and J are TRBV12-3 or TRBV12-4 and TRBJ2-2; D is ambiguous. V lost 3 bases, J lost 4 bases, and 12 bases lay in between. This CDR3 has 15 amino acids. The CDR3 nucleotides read TGTGCCAGCAGTTTTAGCCAGCCGGGCACCGGGGAGCTGTTTTTT. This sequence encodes CASSFSQPGTGELFF.

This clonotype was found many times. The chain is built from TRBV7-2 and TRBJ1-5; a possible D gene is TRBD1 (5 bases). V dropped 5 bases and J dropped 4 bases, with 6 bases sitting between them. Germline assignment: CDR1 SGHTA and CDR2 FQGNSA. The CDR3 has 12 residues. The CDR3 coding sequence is TGTGCCAGCAGCGACAGAAATCAGCCCCAGCATTTT. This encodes CASSDRNQPQHF.

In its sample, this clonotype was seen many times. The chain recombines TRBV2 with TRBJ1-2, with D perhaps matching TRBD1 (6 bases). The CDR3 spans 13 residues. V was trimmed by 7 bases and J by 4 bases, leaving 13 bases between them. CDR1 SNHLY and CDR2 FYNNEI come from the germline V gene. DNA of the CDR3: TGTGCCAGCACAACGGGACATCTCTATGGCTACACCTTC. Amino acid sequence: CASTTGHLYGYTF.

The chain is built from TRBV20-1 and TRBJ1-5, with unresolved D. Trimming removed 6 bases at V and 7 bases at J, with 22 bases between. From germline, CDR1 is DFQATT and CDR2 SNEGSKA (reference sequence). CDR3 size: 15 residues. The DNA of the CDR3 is TGCAGTGCCCTAAGGCAAGCGGGAGGCGAGCAGCCCCAGCATTTT. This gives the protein CSALRQAGGEQPQHF.

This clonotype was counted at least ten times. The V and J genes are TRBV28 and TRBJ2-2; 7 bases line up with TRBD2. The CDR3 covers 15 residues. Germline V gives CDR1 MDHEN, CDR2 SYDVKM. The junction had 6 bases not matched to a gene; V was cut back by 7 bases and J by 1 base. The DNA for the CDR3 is TGTGCCAGCACGACGGCTAGCGGGAACACCGGGGAGCTGTTTTTT. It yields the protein CASTTASGNTGELFF.

This CDR3 reads CASSLAGVNQETQYF. The CDR3, as DNA: TGTGCCAGCAGCCTAGCGGGAGTGAACCAAGAGACCCAGTACTTC. The chain recombines TRBV2 with TRBJ2-5; 10 nucleotides match TRBD2. Germline CDR1 and CDR2: SNHLY and FYNNEI. V gave up 6 bases and J gave up 0 bases; unmatched junction bases: 4. CDR3 length: 15 residues.

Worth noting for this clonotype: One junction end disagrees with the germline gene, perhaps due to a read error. The DNA of the CDR3 is TGCAGCGTTGAAGATATGACAGGATACCTCTTC. It translates to CSVEDMTGYLF. The chain has TRBV29-1 and TRBJ2-7; D may be TRBD1 (6 bases). The CDR3 extends over 11 amino acids. Looked up from germline, CDR1 is SQVTM and CDR2 is ANQGSEA.

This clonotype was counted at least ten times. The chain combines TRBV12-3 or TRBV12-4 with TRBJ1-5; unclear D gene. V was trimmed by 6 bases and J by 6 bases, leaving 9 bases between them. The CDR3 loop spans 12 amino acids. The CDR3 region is CASSSPVQPQHF. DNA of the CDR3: TGTGCCAGCAGCTCCCCCGTTCAGCCCCAGCATTTT.

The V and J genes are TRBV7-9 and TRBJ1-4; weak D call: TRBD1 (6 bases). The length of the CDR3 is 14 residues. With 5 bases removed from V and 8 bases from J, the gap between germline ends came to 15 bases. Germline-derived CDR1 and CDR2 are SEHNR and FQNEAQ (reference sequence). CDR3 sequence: CASSHRGRKEKLFF. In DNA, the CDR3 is TGTGCCAGCAGCCACCGGGGGCGCAAAGAAAAACTGTTTTTT.

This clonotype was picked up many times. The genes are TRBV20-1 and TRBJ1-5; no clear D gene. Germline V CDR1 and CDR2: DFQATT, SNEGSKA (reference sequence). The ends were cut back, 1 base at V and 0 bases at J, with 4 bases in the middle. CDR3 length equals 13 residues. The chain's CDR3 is CSARVGSNQPQHF. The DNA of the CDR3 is TGCAGTGCTAGAGTGGGTAGCAATCAGCCCCAGCATTTT.

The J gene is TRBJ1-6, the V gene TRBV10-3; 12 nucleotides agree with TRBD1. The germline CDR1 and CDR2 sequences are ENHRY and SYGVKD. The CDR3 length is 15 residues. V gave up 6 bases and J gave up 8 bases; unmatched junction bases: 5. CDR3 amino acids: CAISTGTGGDSPLHF. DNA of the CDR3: TGTGCCATCAGCACCGGGACAGGGGGCGATTCACCCCTCCACTTT.

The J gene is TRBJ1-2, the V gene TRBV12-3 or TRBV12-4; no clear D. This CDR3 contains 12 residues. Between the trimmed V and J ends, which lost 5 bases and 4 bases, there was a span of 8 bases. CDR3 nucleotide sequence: TGTGCCAGCAGTCCGACCCTCTATGGCTACACCTTC. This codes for CASSPTLYGYTF.

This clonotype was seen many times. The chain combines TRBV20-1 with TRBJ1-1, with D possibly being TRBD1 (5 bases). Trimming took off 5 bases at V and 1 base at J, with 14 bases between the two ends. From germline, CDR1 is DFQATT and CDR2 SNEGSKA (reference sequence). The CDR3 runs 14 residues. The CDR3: CSASSGAGNTEAFF. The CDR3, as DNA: TGCAGTGCTTCATCCGGGGCAGGGAACACTGAAGCTTTCTTT.

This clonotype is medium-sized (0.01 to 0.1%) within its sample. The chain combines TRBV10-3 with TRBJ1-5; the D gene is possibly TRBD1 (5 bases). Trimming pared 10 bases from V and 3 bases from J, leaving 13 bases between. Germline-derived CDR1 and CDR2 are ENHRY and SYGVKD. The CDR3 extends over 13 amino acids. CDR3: CATVDTTNQPQHF. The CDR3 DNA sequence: TGTGCCACCGTGGACACAACCAATCAGCCCCAGCATTTT.

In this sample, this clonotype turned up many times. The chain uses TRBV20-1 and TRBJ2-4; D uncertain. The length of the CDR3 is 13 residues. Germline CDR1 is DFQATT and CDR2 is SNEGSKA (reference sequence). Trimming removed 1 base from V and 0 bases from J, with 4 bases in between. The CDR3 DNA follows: TGCAGTGCTAGAGTTCTAGCCAAAAACATTCAGTACTTC. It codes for CSARVLAKNIQYF.

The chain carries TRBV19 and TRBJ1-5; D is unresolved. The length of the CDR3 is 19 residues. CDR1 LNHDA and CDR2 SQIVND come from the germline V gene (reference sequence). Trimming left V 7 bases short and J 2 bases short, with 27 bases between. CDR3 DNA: TGTGCCAGTACCATTATGGGCTCAGCCACCGGGATCCGCAATCAGCCCCAGCATTTT. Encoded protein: CASTIMGSATGIRNQPQHF. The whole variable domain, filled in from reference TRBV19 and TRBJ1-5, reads DGGITQSPKYLFRKEGQNVTLSCEQNLNHDAMYWYRQDPGQGLRLIYYSQIVNDFQKGDIAEGYSVSREKKESFPLTVTSAQKNPTAFYLCASTIMGSATGIRNQPQHFGDGTRLSIL.

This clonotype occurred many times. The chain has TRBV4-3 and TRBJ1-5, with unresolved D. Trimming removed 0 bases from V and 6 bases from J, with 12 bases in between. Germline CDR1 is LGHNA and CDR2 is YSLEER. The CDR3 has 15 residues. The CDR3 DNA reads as TGCGCCAGCAGCCAAGATTTGGGGAATGGTCAGCCCCAGCATTTT. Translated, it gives CASSQDLGNGQPQHF.